This T cell receptor (beta chain) was captured in a study of blood T cell repertoires in COVID-19. Study background: The United States, Italy and Spain supplied acute and convalescent COVID-19 samples.

Per the authors' pipeline: How many nucleated cells were present was estimated from reference gene primer amplification. The method was immunoSEQ multiplex PCR; TCRdb's version includes in-frame clones alone and lacks a portion of them. D and trimming come from the DNA, and the V and J calls and clone size come from that table. The sample carries some 220,000 clones, around 80% recorded once. Germline values: CDR1 SGDLS, CDR2 YYNGEE. CDR3 length: 15 residues. With 0 bases removed from V and 0 bases from J, the gap between germline ends came to 7 bases. J is TRBJ2-4 and V is TRBV9; no clear D gene. Sequences were obtained from peripheral blood. The source is a man in his fifties with active or convalescent COVID-19. CDR3 bases: TGTGCCAGCAGCGTAGAGCGCCTAGCCAAAAACATTCAGTACTTC. Translating gives CASSVERLAKNIQYF. Complete variable domain (other parts from reference TRBV9 and TRBJ2-4): DSGVTQTPKHLITATGQRVTLRCSPRSGDLSVYWYQQSLDQGLQFLIQYYNGEERAKGNILERFSAQQFPDLHSELNLSSLELGDSALYFCASSVERLAKNIQYFGAGTRLSVL.